The T cell receptor beta chain described here comes from a study of shared clonotypes between healthy human individuals. Study-wide findings and caveats: Sorted-subset sequencing was shown by rarefaction to be incomplete despite large depth. Naive CD4 clonotypes overlapped across a few donors at around 4.8%. The authors expected sequencing depth to affect clonotype sharing among donors.

This clone has only a few counts. What it binds is not known. The assay was immunoSEQ multiplex PCR, and TCRdb's table has in-frame clones only and misses some. Here the sample spans approximately 720,000 clones, about two thirds being singletons. The CDR3 length is 16 residues. The ends lost 5 bases at V and 0 bases at J; junction bases unmatched: 10. Germline V gene sequence: CDR1 LNHDA, CDR2 SQIVND (reference sequence). This TCR derives from a woman in her twenties or thirties in good health. The sample comprised memory CD4+ T cells sorted from blood. The subset was: CD45RA-negative fraction. This rearrangement joins TRBV19 to TRBJ2-7, with 7 bases identical to TRBD1. The CDR3 loop is CASSEGRTGRSYEQYF. The CDR3 DNA follows: TGTGCCAGTAGTGAGGGCCGGACAGGTCGCTCCTACGAGCAGTACTTC.